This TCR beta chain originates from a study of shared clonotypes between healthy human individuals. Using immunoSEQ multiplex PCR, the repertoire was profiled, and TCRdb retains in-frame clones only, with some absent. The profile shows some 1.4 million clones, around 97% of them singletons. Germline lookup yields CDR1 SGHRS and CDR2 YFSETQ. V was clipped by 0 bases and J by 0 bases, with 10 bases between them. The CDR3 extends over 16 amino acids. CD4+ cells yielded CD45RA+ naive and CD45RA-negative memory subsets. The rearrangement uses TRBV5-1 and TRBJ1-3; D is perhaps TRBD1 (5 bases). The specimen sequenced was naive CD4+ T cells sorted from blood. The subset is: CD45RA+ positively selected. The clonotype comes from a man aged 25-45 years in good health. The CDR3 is CASSLVPTASGNTIYF. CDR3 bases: TGCGCCAGCAGCTTGGTCCCGACAGCCTCTGGAAACACCATATATTTT.